This TCR beta chain was identified during a study of neurological immune-mediated disorders. Study summary: Among roughly 35 multiple sclerosis patients, about 30 were relapsing-remitting and 3 were secondary progressive. The study's findings and limits: Levels of TCR clonal expansion peaked in HTLV-1-associated myelopathy and reached their lowest in multiple sclerosis, under those of healthy controls. The multiple sclerosis repertoire cluster was associated with no clinical or MRI feature.

TCRdb used MiXCR to reprocess the 5' RACE reads, holding one entry per CDR3 protein. The table shows 65,000 to 95,000 distinct CDR3 sequences, with roughly 4.8% occurring only once. V was pared by 2 bases and J by 10 bases, with 9 bases between. The germline V gene encodes CDR1 DFQATT and CDR2 SNEGSKA (reference sequence). This CDR3 comprises 11 residues. This clonotype has at least ten counts. Its matching antigen is unknown. Material for sequencing was PBMCs. The source is a woman aged 25 to 39 with multiple sclerosis. V and J are TRBV20-1 and TRBJ2-1; D possibly corresponds to TRBD2 (6 bases). Written as DNA, the CDR3 is TGCAGTGCTAGAAGCCTAGCGGAGCAGTTCTTC. Protein product: CSARSLAEQFF.